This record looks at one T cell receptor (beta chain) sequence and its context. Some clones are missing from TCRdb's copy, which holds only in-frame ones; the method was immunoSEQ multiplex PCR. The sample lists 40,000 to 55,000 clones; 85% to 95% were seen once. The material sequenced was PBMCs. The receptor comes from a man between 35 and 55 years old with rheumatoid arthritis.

In nucleotides, the CDR3 is TGTGCCAGCAGTCCCCTGGCAGGAGGCTATGGCTACACCTTC. Protein: CASSPLAGGYGYTF. The chain carries TRBV6-2 or TRBV6-3 and TRBJ1-2, with D unresolved. Trimming pared 5 bases from V and 4 bases from J, leaving 14 bases between. The CDR3 has 14 amino acids. Germline-derived CDR1 and CDR2 are MNHEY and SVGEGT.